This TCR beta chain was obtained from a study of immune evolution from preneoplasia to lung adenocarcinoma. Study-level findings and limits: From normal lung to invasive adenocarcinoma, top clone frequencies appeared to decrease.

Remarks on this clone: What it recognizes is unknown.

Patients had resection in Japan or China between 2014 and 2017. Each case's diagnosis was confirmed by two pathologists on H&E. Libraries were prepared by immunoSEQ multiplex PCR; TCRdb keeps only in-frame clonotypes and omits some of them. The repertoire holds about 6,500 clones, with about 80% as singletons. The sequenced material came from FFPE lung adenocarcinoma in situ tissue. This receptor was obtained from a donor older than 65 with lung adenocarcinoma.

The chain's CDR3 is CASSLAGRGGSNTGELFF. The CDR3 DNA follows: TGCGCCAGCAGCTTGGCCGGTCGGGGGGGATCGAACACCGGGGAGCTGTTTTTT. The rearrangement uses TRBV5-1 and TRBJ2-2; 8 bases map to TRBD2. The V segment lost 0 bases and the J segment 0 bases; nucleotides outside the gene matches: 7. The germline CDR1 and CDR2 sequences are SGHRS and YFSETQ. CDR3 length equals 18 residues.